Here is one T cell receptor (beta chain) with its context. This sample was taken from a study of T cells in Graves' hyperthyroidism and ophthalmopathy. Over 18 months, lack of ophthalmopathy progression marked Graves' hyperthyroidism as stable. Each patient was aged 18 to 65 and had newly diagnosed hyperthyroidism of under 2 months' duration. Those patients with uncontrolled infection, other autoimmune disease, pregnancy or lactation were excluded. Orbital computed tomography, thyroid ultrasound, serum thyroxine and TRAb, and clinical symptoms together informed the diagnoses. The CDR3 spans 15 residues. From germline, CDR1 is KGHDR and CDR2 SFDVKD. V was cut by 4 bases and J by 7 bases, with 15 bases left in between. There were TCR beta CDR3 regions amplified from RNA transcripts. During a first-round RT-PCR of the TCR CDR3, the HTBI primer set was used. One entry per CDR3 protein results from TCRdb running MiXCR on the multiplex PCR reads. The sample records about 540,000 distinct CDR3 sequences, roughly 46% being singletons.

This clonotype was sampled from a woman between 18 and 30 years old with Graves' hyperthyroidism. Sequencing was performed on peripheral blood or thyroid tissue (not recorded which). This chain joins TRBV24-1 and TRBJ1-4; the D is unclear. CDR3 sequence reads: CATSEALAGPEKLFF. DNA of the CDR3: TGTGCCACCAGTGAGGCTCTAGCGGGCCCTGAAAAACTGTTTTTT.